This TCR beta chain was sequenced for a study of blood T cells in healthy people across ages. As regards this clonotype: Relative to the germline gene, one junction end is altered; a read error may explain this.

Using a J-beta primer mix together with a sample-barcoded 5' primer, a second PCR was run for about 6 to 12 cycles. Via MiXCR, TCRdb re-called the 5' RACE reads, giving one row per CDR3 protein. The data contain 650,000 to 1,000,000 distinct CDR3 sequences, under 40% of them singletons. Germline CDR1 is SGHRS and CDR2 is YFSETQ. The CDR3 is made up of 16 amino acids. The gene calls are TRBV5-1 and TRBJ1-6; D not certain. Sequencing was done on a sample of blood. This TCR was sampled from a man younger than 35 in good health. The CDR3 DNA is TGCGCCAGCAGCTTGGCGATTGAAAGCGGGAATTCACCCCCCCACTTT. Encoded protein: CASSLAIESGNSPPHF.